Below, 3 T cell receptor beta chains from the same sample are listed, as sequenced in a study of OX40 agonist ivuxolimab in advanced cancers. Profiled with immunoSEQ multiplex PCR; TCRdb holds only in-frame clones, not every one. The table has tens of thousands of clones, approximately 86% seen once. Sample: CD4+ or CD8+ T cells sorted from blood, taken in a trial of the OX40 agonist ivuxolimab. The source of these receptors is an adult with an advanced solid tumor such as melanoma, head and neck, liver or kidney cancer.

The chain has TRBV5-4 and TRBJ1-2, with 7 bases aligning to TRBD1. Unmatched junction bases numbered 7, after V lost 5 bases and J lost 3 bases. The CDR3 is 14 amino acids. Germline CDR1 is SGHNT and CDR2 is YYREEE (reference sequence). The CDR3 protein is CASRRQGRYYGYTF. DNA for the CDR3: TGTGCCAGCAGGCGACAGGGAAGATACTATGGCTACACCTTC.

This chain uses TRBV5-4 with TRBJ2-1, with 7 bases fitting TRBD2. CDR1 and CDR2 from the germline V gene are SGHNT and YYREEE (reference sequence). V gave up 2 bases and J gave up 8 bases; unmatched junction bases: 10. The CDR3 sequence is 15 residues long. In DNA form, the CDR3 reads TGTGCCAGCAGCTTTATCTGGGGCGGGAGAGATGAGCAGTTCTTC. Encoded protein: CASSFIWGGRDEQFF.

This chain links TRBV4-1 with TRBJ2-2, with D uncertain. This CDR3 has 15 residues. Germline V gives CDR1 MGHRA, CDR2 YSYEKL. Trimming took 1 base from V and 4 from J, leaving 10 bases between them. The CDR3 nucleotides are TGCGCCAGCAGCCAAGGCCCACAGAGCACCGGGGAGCTGTTTTTT. It is translated as CASSQGPQSTGELFF.